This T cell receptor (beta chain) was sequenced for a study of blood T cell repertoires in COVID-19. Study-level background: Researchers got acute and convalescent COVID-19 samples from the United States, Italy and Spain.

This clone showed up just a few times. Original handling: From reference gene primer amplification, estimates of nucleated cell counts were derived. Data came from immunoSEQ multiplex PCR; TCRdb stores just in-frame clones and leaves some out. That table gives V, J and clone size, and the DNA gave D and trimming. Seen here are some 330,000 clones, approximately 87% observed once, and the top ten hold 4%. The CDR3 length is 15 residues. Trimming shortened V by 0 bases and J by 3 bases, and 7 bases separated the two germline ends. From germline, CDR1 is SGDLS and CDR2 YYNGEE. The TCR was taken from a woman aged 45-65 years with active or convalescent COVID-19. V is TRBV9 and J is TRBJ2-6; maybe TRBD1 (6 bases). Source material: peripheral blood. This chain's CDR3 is CASSVGGRGANVLTF. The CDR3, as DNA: TGTGCCAGCAGCGTAGGGGGGCGTGGGGCCAACGTCCTGACTTTC.